Below are 5 T cell receptor beta chains sequenced from a single sample in a study of identical twins. MiXCR was run by TCRdb on the 5' RACE reads, yielding one entry per CDR3 protein. The table lists fewer than 250,000 distinct CDR3 sequences, 6% to 9% of them singletons. A further study also used this sample, focusing on yellow fever vaccine responses in identical twins.

Sample: memory (CD45RO+) T cells sorted from blood. The receptors here all came from a woman aged 18-29 years in good health.

This clonotype was picked up a small number of times. V and J are TRBV20-1 and TRBJ2-2, with 12 nucleotides matching TRBD2. The CDR3 runs to 17 residues. The germline V gene has CDR1 DFQATT and CDR2 SNEGSKA (reference sequence). Losses at the gene ends were 3 bases for V and 4 bases for J; bases not matched to a gene: 9. The CDR3 DNA reads as TGCAGTGCTAGGTCTCTAGCGGGAGGGCCGGGCACCGGGGAGCTGTTTTTT. Its translation is CSARSLAGGPGTGELFF.

The chain's CDR3 is CASSLARLETQYF. DNA of the CDR3: TGTGCCAGCAGCTTAGCCAGATTGGAGACCCAGTACTTC. The chain carries TRBV11-2 and TRBJ2-5; unclear D gene. This CDR3 contains 13 residues. The V gene's germline CDR1 is SGHAT and CDR2 FQNNGV. V lost 1 base, J lost 5 bases, and 8 bases lay in between.

This clonotype occurred a few times. This chain uses TRBV20-1 with TRBJ2-3; 7 nucleotides align to TRBD1. The CDR3 sequence is 15 residues long. Germline V gives CDR1 DFQATT, CDR2 SNEGSKA (reference sequence). V lost 5 bases to trimming and J lost 1 base; unmatched junction nucleotides: 9. The CDR3, as DNA: TGCAGTGCTCCGACAGGGTGGCCTGGCACAGATACGCAGTATTTT. The encoded protein is CSAPTGWPGTDTQYF.

This clonotype was picked up many times. This chain joins TRBV11-3 and TRBJ2-5; 8 positions agree with TRBD1. V trimming: 5 bases; J trimming: 14 bases; junction bases outside the gene matches: 10. The CDR3 contains 12 residues. CDR1 SGHNT and CDR2 YENEEA come from the germline V gene. The CDR3 loop reads CASSRPRGPIYF. The CDR3 DNA is TGTGCCAGCAGCCGACCCAGGGGGCCAATTTACTTC.

This clonotype was observed a few times. The V and J genes are TRBV4-2 and TRBJ1-2; 7 positions match TRBD1. The trim removed 3 bases at V and 5 bases at J, leaving 6 bases unmatched. Per the germline V gene, CDR1 is LGHNA and CDR2 is YNFKEQ. CDR3 length: 14 amino acids. The CDR3 DNA sequence: TGTGCCAGCAGCCAGGCCTCAGGGGGATATGGCTACACCTTC. Translated: CASSQASGGYGYTF.